This T cell receptor (beta chain) originates from a study of tumor and adjacent non-tumor tissue in lung cancer. Study-wide results and caveats: TCR diversity was significantly greater in tumor than normal lung tissue.

RNA was extracted from bulk tissue without any cell sorting. CDR3 length: 15 residues. J gave up 4 bases and V 10 bases, and 12 bases lay outside the gene matches. The library came from three nested PCR rounds adapted from ARM-PCR protocols. One entry per CDR3 protein results from TCRdb running MiXCR on the multiplex PCR reads. The sample lists some 200,000 distinct CDR3 sequences, 70% to 75% occurring once. As for this clonotype: Its specificity is unknown. This may be a read error, as it is one base from a much larger clone.

The specimen sequenced was lung tumor tissue. The chain links TRBV12-3 or TRBV12-4 to TRBJ2-5; 10 bases are a match to TRBD1. The receptor was derived from a man in his fifties or sixties with non-small cell lung cancer. The CDR3 sequence: CANTVGQGNRETQYF. For the CDR3, the DNA is TGTGCCAACACCGTGGGACAGGGGAATAGAGAGACCCAGTACTTC.